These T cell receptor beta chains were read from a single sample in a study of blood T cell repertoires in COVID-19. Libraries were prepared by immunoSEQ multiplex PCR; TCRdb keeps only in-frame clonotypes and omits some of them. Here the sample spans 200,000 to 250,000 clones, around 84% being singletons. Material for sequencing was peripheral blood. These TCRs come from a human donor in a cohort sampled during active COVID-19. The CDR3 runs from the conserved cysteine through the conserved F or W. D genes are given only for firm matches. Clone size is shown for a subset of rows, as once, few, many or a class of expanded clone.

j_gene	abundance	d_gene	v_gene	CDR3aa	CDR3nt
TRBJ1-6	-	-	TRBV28	CASSPPGLKEASPLHF	TGTGCCAGCAGCCCCCCCGGATTGAAGGAGGCTTCACCCCTCCACTTT
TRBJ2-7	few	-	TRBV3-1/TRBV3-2	CASSPTGGSYEQYF	TGTGCCAGCAGCCCCACCGGGGGTTCCTACGAGCAGTACTTC
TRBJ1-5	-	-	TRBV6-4	CASSIGGNNQPQHF	TGTGCCAGCAGCATTGGGGGGAACAATCAGCCCCAGCATTTT
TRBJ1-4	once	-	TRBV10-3	CAINDPGGGNEKLFF	TGTGCCATCAATGACCCTGGGGGGGGTAATGAAAAACTGTTTTTT
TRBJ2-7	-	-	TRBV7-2	CASSFQGSGYEQYF	TGTGCCAGCAGCTTTCAGGGGTCGGGATACGAGCAGTACTTC
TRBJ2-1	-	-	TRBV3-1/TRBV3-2	CASSPSAGRNEQFF	TGTGCCAGCAGCCCCAGCGCTGGTCGAAATGAGCAGTTCTTC
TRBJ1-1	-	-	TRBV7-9	CASSLGHRLHEAFF	TGTGCCAGCAGCTTAGGTCATCGACTTCACGAAGCTTTCTTT
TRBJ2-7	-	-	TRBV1	CTSSPAGYEQYF	TGCACCAGCAGCCCGGCGGGGTACGAGCAGTACTTC
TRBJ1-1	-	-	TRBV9	CASSVGGASTEAFF	TGTGCCAGCAGCGTAGGGGGCGCCAGCACTGAAGCTTTCTTT
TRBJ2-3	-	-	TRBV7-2	CASSKRGYSGPTDTQYF	TGTGCCAGCAGCAAAAGAGGGTATAGCGGACCCACAGATACGCAGTATTTT
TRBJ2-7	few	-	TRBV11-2	CASSPGVTYEQYF	TGTGCCAGCAGCCCAGGGGTAACCTACGAGCAGTACTTC
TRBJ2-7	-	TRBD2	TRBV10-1	CASSQGLAGYSYEQYF	TGCGCCAGCAGTCAGGGACTAGCGGGGTACTCCTACGAGCAGTACTTC
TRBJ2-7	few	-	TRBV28	CASSSWRNSYEQYF	TGTGCCAGCAGTTCCTGGCGGAACTCCTACGAGCAGTACTTC
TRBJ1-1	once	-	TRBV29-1	CSIRGGQDTEAFF	TGCAGCATAAGAGGAGGGCAGGACACTGAAGCTTTCTTT
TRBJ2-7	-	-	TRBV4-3	CASSLESGGSYEQYF	TGCGCCAGCAGCCTCGAGTCCGGGGGTTCGTACGAGCAGTACTTC
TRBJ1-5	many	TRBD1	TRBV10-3	CAIRGQAHLYSNQPQHF	TGTGCCATCAGAGGACAGGCCCACCTCTATAGCAATCAGCCCCAGCATTTT
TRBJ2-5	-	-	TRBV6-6	CASSSGSQETQYF	TGTGCCAGCAGTTCGGGATCGCAAGAGACCCAGTACTTC
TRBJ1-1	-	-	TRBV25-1	CASSERRGIITEAFF	TGTGCCAGCAGTGAACGCCGGGGAATTATCACTGAAGCTTTCTTT
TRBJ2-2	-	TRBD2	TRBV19	CASIGRAAVF	TGTGCCAGTATCGGGAGGGCGGCTGTTTTT
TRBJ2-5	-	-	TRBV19	CASSLRGGGETQYF	TGTGCCAGTAGTCTAAGGGGTGGTGGGGAGACCCAGTACTTC
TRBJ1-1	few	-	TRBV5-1	CASSYGQSEAFF	TGCGCCAGCAGCTACGGACAGTCTGAAGCTTTCTTT
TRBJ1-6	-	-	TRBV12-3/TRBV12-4	CASSYSGSPLHF	TGTGCCAGCAGTTATAGCGGTTCACCCCTCCACTTT
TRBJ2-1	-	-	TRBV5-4	CASSLEGDSIF	TGTGCCAGCAGCTTGGAGGGAGACTCAATCTTC